The next 23 T cell receptor beta chains were all read from a single sample in a study of PD-1 blockade in classical Hodgkin lymphoma. Every patient had relapsed following autologous stem cell transplantation, and cohorts differed in brentuximab vedotin exposure. The data were produced by immunoSEQ multiplex PCR, yet TCRdb's version contains in-frame clones alone and is incomplete. The table records roughly 14,000 clones, roughly four fifths of them present only once. The specimen comprised peripheral blood mononuclear cells (PBMCs), sampled at baseline. These receptors all come from a human donor with classical Hodgkin lymphoma.

This clone was counted only a few times. The chain uses TRBV5-1 and TRBJ2-1, with a tentative D call TRBD1 (5 bases). Germline V CDR1 and CDR2: SGHRS, YFSETQ. V lost 4 bases and J lost 7, with 21 bases in between. The length of the CDR3 is 16 residues. This CDR3 is CASSPELGVGVNEQFF. Here the CDR3 DNA reads TGCGCCAGCAGCCCGGAATTAGGGGTAGGGGTGAATGAGCAGTTCTTC.

The chain employs TRBV27 and TRBJ1-1, with unresolved D. This CDR3 has 15 residues. V lost 0 bases and J 1 base, leaving 9 bases between the germline ends. The V gene's germline CDR1 is MNHEY and CDR2 SMNVEV (reference sequence). CDR3 region: CASSLSTVGNTEAFF. In DNA form, the CDR3 reads TGTGCCAGCAGTTTATCCACAGTCGGGAACACTGAAGCTTTCTTT.

The V and J genes are TRBV7-3 and TRBJ2-1; D is perhaps TRBD1 (5 bases). From germline, CDR1 is SGHTA and CDR2 FQGTGA. Between the trimmed V and J ends, which lost 0 bases and 7 bases, there was a span of 13 bases. The CDR3 length is 15 residues. The CDR3 sequence: CASSLTGQGSNEQFF. The CDR3 nucleotides read TGTGCCAGCAGCTTAACGGGGCAGGGATCGAATGAGCAGTTCTTC.

This clone has more than one count but fewer than ten. The V and J genes are TRBV10-3 and TRBJ1-6; 7 bases are shared with TRBD1. This CDR3 has 13 amino acids. J was trimmed by 9 bases and V by 6 bases; bases with no gene match: 5. Germline assignment: CDR1 ENHRY and CDR2 SYGVKD. The CDR3 here is CAISPDRASPLHF. The CDR3 DNA reads as TGTGCCATCAGCCCAGACAGGGCTTCACCCCTCCACTTT.

The chain's CDR3 is CASSFSGGSPLHF. The CDR3 coding sequence is TGTGCCAGCAGCTTTTCAGGGGGGTCACCCCTCCACTTT. The rearrangement links TRBV7-2 to TRBJ1-6; 7 bases are shared with TRBD1. V was pared by 3 bases and J by 10 bases, with 3 bases of the junction left unmatched. The CDR3 totals 13 residues. Germline V lookup: CDR1 SGHTA, CDR2 FQGNSA.

This clone was seen more than once but under ten times. The V call is TRBV27, the J call TRBJ1-2, with D maybe TRBD1 (6 bases). Trimming pared 5 bases from V and 7 bases from J, leaving 20 bases between. Germline CDR1 MNHEY, CDR2 SMNVEV (reference sequence). The CDR3 consists of 15 residues. CDR3 nucleotide sequence: TGTGCCAGCAGTCTCACGACAGGTCTCCCCACTGGCTACACCTTC. It is translated as CASSLTTGLPTGYTF.

The V and J genes are TRBV7-2 and TRBJ2-5; D remains unclear. V lost 3 bases and J lost 5, with 10 bases in between. Germline CDR1 SGHTA, CDR2 FQGNSA. The CDR3 is 13 residues long. The CDR3 DNA sequence: TGTGCCAGCAGCTTTCAGGTCAAGGAGACCCAGTACTTC. This translates into CASSFQVKETQYF. The full variable domain, rest sourced from reference TRBV7-2 and TRBJ2-5, is GAGVSQSPSNKVTEKGKDVELRCDPISGHTALYWYRQSLGQGLEFLIYFQGNSAPDKSGLPSDRFSAERTGGSVSTLTIQRTQQEDSAVYLCASSFQVKETQYFGPGTRLLVL.

The chain has TRBV27 and TRBJ2-7; weak D call: TRBD1 (6 bases). Trimming cost V 6 bases and J 1 base, with 16 bases left between them. The CDR3 has 15 amino acids. The germline V gene has CDR1 MNHEY and CDR2 SMNVEV (reference sequence). CDR3 protein: CASSYYEGGSYEQYF. The CDR3 DNA sequence: TGTGCCAGCAGCTACTACGAAGGGGGATCCTACGAGCAGTACTTC.

The CDR3, as DNA: TGTGCCAGCTCACCATCACTAGCGGACCTATACGAGCAGTACTTC. Residues: CASSPSLADLYEQYF. The rearrangement joins TRBV18 to TRBJ2-7; 8 nucleotides agree with TRBD2. After removal of 2 bases from V and 4 bases from J, the junction contained 7 bases not matched to a gene. CDR1 KGHSH and CDR2 LQKENI come from the germline V gene. The length of the CDR3 is 15 residues.

The chain is built from TRBV27 and TRBJ2-5; D ambiguous. Trimming removed 2 bases at V and 1 base at J, with 8 bases between. This CDR3 is built from 14 residues. The germline CDR1 and CDR2 sequences are MNHEY and SMNVEV (reference sequence). The CDR3 reads CASSLGRLQETQYF. The DNA for the CDR3 is TGTGCCAGCAGTTTAGGACGGCTCCAAGAGACCCAGTACTTC.

For the CDR3, the DNA is TGCAGTGCTAGGGACCACTACGAGCAGTACTTC. It encodes CSARDHYEQYF. The rearrangement joins TRBV20-1 to TRBJ2-7; D gene uncertain. The germline V gene encodes CDR1 DFQATT and CDR2 SNEGSKA (reference sequence). The CDR3 totals 11 residues. Trimming took 3 bases from V and 3 from J, leaving 6 bases between them.

This chain uses TRBV9 with TRBJ1-3; a weak D match, TRBD1 (5 bases). The CDR3 is 16 amino acids. Germline CDR1 SGDLS, CDR2 YYNGEE. V was cut by 4 bases and J by 0 bases, with 14 bases left in between. DNA of the CDR3: TGTGCCAGCAGCACAAACACAGGACTCTCTGGAAACACCATATATTTT. This codes for CASSTNTGLSGNTIYF. The full variable domain, completed using reference TRBV9 and TRBJ1-3, is DSGVTQTPKHLITATGQRVTLRCSPRSGDLSVYWYQQSLDQGLQFLIQYYNGEERAKGNILERFSAQQFPDLHSELNLSSLELGDSALYFCASSTNTGLSGNTIYFGEGSWLTVV.

This clone was detected only a few times. The chain carries TRBV5-3 and TRBJ2-7; no definite D call. TRBV5-3 qualifies as an ORF whose function is uncertain. CDR3 length: 11 residues. Trimming pared 7 bases from V and 6 bases from J, leaving 11 bases between. This CDR3 is CARRDFCEQYF. The CDR3 DNA sequence: TGTGCCAGACGTGACTTTTGCGAGCAGTACTTC.

The genes are TRBV19 and TRBJ2-1; D possibly uses TRBD1 or TRBD2 (5 bases each). CDR1 and CDR2 (germline): LNHDA, SQIVND (reference sequence). V lost 2 bases, J lost 4 bases, and 12 bases lay in between. The CDR3 runs 15 residues. In DNA, the CDR3 is TGTGCCAGTAGTATAAGAGGGGCTAGTTACAATGAGCAGTTCTTC. Encoded protein: CASSIRGASYNEQFF. The full variable domain, its missing parts supplied by reference TRBV19 and TRBJ2-1, is DGGITQSPKYLFRKEGQNVTLSCEQNLNHDAMYWYRQDPGQGLRLIYYSQIVNDFQKGDIAEGYSVSREKKESFPLTVTSAQKNPTAFYLCASSIRGASYNEQFFGPGTRLTVL.

The rearrangement uses TRBV27 and TRBJ2-2; 7 positions agree with TRBD2. CDR3 length: 15 residues. The V gene end was trimmed by 2 bases and the J gene end by 8 bases; junction bases not matched to a gene: 8. From germline, CDR1 is MNHEY and CDR2 SMNVEV (reference sequence). CDR3 coding DNA: TGTGCCAGCAGTTTAACGGGGGGTTCGGGAGGGGAGCTGTTTTTT. Its protein is CASSLTGGSGGELFF.

This clone was observed a single time. The chain links TRBV7-2 to TRBJ1-6; tentatively, D is TRBD1 (6 bases). V was pared by 5 bases and J by 7 bases, with 21 bases between. This CDR3 has 17 amino acids. Germline CDR1 and CDR2: SGHTA and FQGNSA. The CDR3 is CASSPPRGPGANSPLHF. In nucleotides, the CDR3 is TGTGCCAGCAGCCCCCCCCGTGGCCCAGGGGCCAATTCACCCCTCCACTTT.

The V and J genes are TRBV19 and TRBJ1-5; unclear D gene. This CDR3 contains 13 residues. Between the trimmed V and J ends, which lost 3 bases and 5 bases, there was a span of 8 bases. Germline loops: CDR1 LNHDA, CDR2 SQIVND (reference sequence). CDR3 residues: CASSIVTDQPQHF. In DNA form, the CDR3 reads TGTGCCAGTAGTATCGTAACAGATCAGCCCCAGCATTTT.

This clone was seen only once. The chain employs TRBV27 and TRBJ1-5; D unclear. The V and J ends lost 0 bases and 11 bases respectively, with 23 bases between them. The CDR3 is 17 residues long. Germline lookup yields CDR1 MNHEY and CDR2 SMNVEV (reference sequence). The CDR3 protein is CASSLSPNPVPNRAQHF. The CDR3 DNA follows: TGTGCCAGCAGTTTATCCCCCAACCCAGTGCCGAATCGGGCCCAGCATTTT.

The chain is built from TRBV7-2 and TRBJ2-7; 7 bases agree with TRBD1. Trimming cost V 7 bases and J 5 bases; bases outside gene matches: 8. This CDR3 has 13 amino acids. Germline-derived CDR1 and CDR2 are SGHTA and FQGNSA. The CDR3 DNA reads TGTGCCAGCACCGTGACAGGGTGGAACGAGCAGTACTTC. It specifies CASTVTGWNEQYF.

V and J are TRBV19 and TRBJ2-6; TRBD1 is a possible D gene (5 bases). The CDR3 totals 16 residues. The V end lost 7 bases, the J end lost 1 base, and 14 bases lay between the germline ends. The germline V gene encodes CDR1 LNHDA and CDR2 SQIVND (reference sequence). CDR3 in amino acids: CASNGRVGSGANVLTF. Here the CDR3 DNA reads TGTGCCAGTAACGGCAGGGTAGGGTCTGGGGCCAACGTCCTGACTTTC. Full variable domain (outside the CDR3, taken from reference TRBV19 and TRBJ2-6): DGGITQSPKYLFRKEGQNVTLSCEQNLNHDAMYWYRQDPGQGLRLIYYSQIVNDFQKGDIAEGYSVSREKKESFPLTVTSAQKNPTAFYLCASNGRVGSGANVLTFGAGSRLTVL.

This chain connects TRBV6-1 to TRBJ1-3; D gene unclear. The CDR3 is 13 amino acids. V shed 3 bases and J shed 0 bases, with 3 bases lying between them. Germline values: CDR1 MNHNS, CDR2 SASEGT. The CDR3 loop is CASSEYSGNTIYF. Written as DNA, the CDR3 is TGTGCCAGCAGTGAGTACTCTGGAAACACCATATATTTT.

This chain joins TRBV19 and TRBJ1-5, with a possible D match to TRBD1 (5 bases). Trimming removed 8 bases from V and 2 bases from J, with 16 bases in between. The CDR3 runs 15 residues. Per germline, CDR1 LNHDA and CDR2 SQIVND (reference sequence). For the CDR3, the DNA is TGTGCCAGTTCCTTGGGGGGGAATGGCAATCAGCCCCAGCATTTT. Protein product: CASSLGGNGNQPQHF.

CDR3 loop: CASSLSSTGGSSYEQYF. CDR3 nucleotide sequence: TGTGCCAGCAGTTTATCTTCGACAGGGGGAAGCTCCTACGAGCAGTACTTC. V and J are TRBV11-2 and TRBJ2-7; 9 bases are a match to TRBD1. Germline CDR1 SGHAT, CDR2 FQNNGV. The length of the CDR3 is 17 residues. V gave up 6 bases and J gave up 0 bases; unmatched junction bases: 12.